The 29 T cell receptor beta chains listed next were all sequenced from one sample in a study of T cell changes during pregnancy in multiple sclerosis. Profiled with immunoSEQ multiplex PCR; TCRdb holds only in-frame clones, not every one. The sample has approximately 48,000 clones; 90% to 95% are singletons. Source: CD8+ T cells from peripheral blood mononuclear cells, taken before pregnancy. These receptors were collected from a female donor with multiple sclerosis, enrolled in a pregnancy study.

This rearrangement joins TRBV28 to TRBJ1-2; 10 bases fit TRBD1. Germline V lookup: CDR1 MDHEN, CDR2 SYDVKM. The CDR3 spans 18 residues. J lost 0 bases, V lost 4 bases, and 11 bases had no gene match. The CDR3 DNA reads as TGTGCCAGCAGTTCATCCCCGGGACAGGGGCTTCCTAACTATGGCTACACCTTC. This encodes CASSSSPGQGLPNYGYTF.

V is TRBV30 and J is TRBJ1-5; 9 bases match TRBD1. V shed 3 bases and J 6 bases; nucleotides not matched to a gene: 9. The CDR3 sequence is 15 residues long. CDR1 is GTSNPN, CDR2 SVGIG, per germline (reference sequence). The CDR3 nucleotides read TGTGCCTGGAGGAATACAGGGGGCGGGCGTCAGCCCCAGCATTTT. It specifies CAWRNTGGGRQPQHF.

This sequence joins TRBV10-2 and TRBJ1-4; no definite D call. The CDR3 runs 13 residues. The V end was cut by 6 bases, the J end by 8 bases, with 13 bases between. Germline V gene data show CDR1 as WSHSY and CDR2 as SAAADI. The CDR3 spells CASRGGVGEKLFF. Written as DNA, the CDR3 is TGCGCCAGCAGGGGAGGCGTCGGGGAAAAACTGTTTTTT.

This sequence joins TRBV29-1 and TRBJ2-3, with 11 bases that match TRBD2. Unmatched junction bases numbered 8, after V lost 6 bases and J lost 6 bases. This CDR3 comprises 14 residues. The germline V gene has CDR1 SQVTM and CDR2 ANQGSEA. The CDR3 here is CSVETSGSIDTQYF. In DNA form, the CDR3 reads TGCAGCGTGGAAACTAGCGGGAGCATTGATACGCAGTATTTT.

The chain carries TRBV19 and TRBJ1-1; TRBD1 might be the D (6 bases). CDR1 is LNHDA and CDR2 is SQIVND in the germline V gene (reference sequence). V gave up 3 bases and J gave up 0 bases, with 14 bases separating them. The CDR3 has 16 residues. The DNA for the CDR3 is TGTGCCAGTAGTATGAGTTGGGGGCGAGTGAACACTGAAGCTTTCTTT. Protein sequence: CASSMSWGRVNTEAFF.

The chain employs TRBV6-5 and TRBJ1-5; 8 bases agree with TRBD1. The length of the CDR3 is 14 residues. V lost 8 bases, J lost 5 bases, and 8 bases stayed unmatched. Germline-derived CDR1 and CDR2 are MNHEY and SVGAGI. CDR3 bases: TGTGCCAGCGGCCCGACAGGGGTAGATCAGCCCCAGCATTTT. Amino acid sequence: CASGPTGVDQPQHF.

This clone was recorded at least ten times. Other DNA variants within this sample encode the same CDR3. This chain uses TRBV7-9 with TRBJ2-6; no clear D gene. The V gene's germline CDR1 is SEHNR and CDR2 FQNEAQ (reference sequence). The CDR3 has 15 residues. Trimming shortened V by 5 bases and J by 1 base, and 9 bases separated the two germline ends. The CDR3 DNA is TGTGCCAGCAGCATCACAGAATCTGGGGCCAACGTCCTGACTTTC. It codes for CASSITESGANVLTF.

As for this clone: The same CDR3 arises from other DNA sequences in this sample as well. The chain uses TRBV6-5 and TRBJ2-3; TRBD2 aligns across 9 bases. CDR1 and CDR2 from the germline V gene are MNHEY and SVGAGI. V was clipped by 2 bases and J by 3 bases; unmatched bases: 3. The CDR3 loop spans 15 amino acids. The CDR3 here is CASSYGGRGTDTQYF. The CDR3 nucleotides are TGTGCCAGCAGTTACGGCGGGAGGGGAACAGATACGCAGTATTTT.

The chain couples TRBV7-2 to TRBJ2-5, with D maybe TRBD2 (5 bases). With 1 base removed from V and 1 base from J, the gap between germline ends came to 10 bases. Germline CDR1 and CDR2: SGHTA and FQGNSA. The CDR3 length is 15 residues. CDR3 loop: CASSLEGARQETQYF. Written as DNA, the CDR3 is TGTGCCAGCAGCTTAGAGGGAGCCCGCCAAGAGACCCAGTACTTC.

The chain recombines TRBV4-1 with TRBJ2-7; no clear D. The germline V gene encodes CDR1 MGHRA and CDR2 YSYEKL. V lost 3 bases, J lost 3 bases, and 12 bases lay in between. The CDR3 contains 14 residues. CDR3 nucleotide sequence: TGCGCCAGCAGCCACGGAGAGTACCACTACGAGCAGTACTTC. Amino acids: CASSHGEYHYEQYF.

The CDR3 nucleotides read TGTGCCAGCAGCCTTAGCGGACGGAGCTATGGCTACACCTTC. Protein sequence: CASSLSGRSYGYTF. The rearrangement links TRBV11-1 to TRBJ1-2; D uncertain. CDR3 size: 14 residues. Trimming stripped 5 bases from V and 4 bases from J, with 14 bases between. Germline assignment: CDR1 SGHAT and CDR2 FQDESV (reference sequence).

This clone was detected once. The J gene is TRBJ2-1, the V gene TRBV9; 13 bases are a match to TRBD2. V lost 3 bases, J lost 2 bases, and 2 bases stayed unmatched. The V gene's germline CDR1 is SGDLS and CDR2 YYNGEE. This CDR3 spans 16 amino acids. CDR3 coding DNA: TGTGCCAGCAGCGCAGGGACTAGCGGGACCTACAATGAGCAGTTCTTC. This encodes CASSAGTSGTYNEQFF. Full variable domain (missing parts from reference TRBV9 and TRBJ2-1): DSGVTQTPKHLITATGQRVTLRCSPRSGDLSVYWYQQSLDQGLQFLIQYYNGEERAKGNILERFSAQQFPDLHSELNLSSLELGDSALYFCASSAGTSGTYNEQFFGPGTRLTVL.

The J gene is TRBJ2-7, the V gene TRBV4-1, with TRBD1 matching over 8 bases. CDR1 MGHRA and CDR2 YSYEKL come from the germline V gene. The CDR3 extends over 16 amino acids. With 3 bases clipped from V and 2 bases from J, the junction kept 9 bases outside the gene matches. In nucleotides, the CDR3 is TGCGCCAGCAGCCAGGTGTCCGAGACAGGGGCCTACGAGCAGTACTTC. It is translated as CASSQVSETGAYEQYF.

This clone occurred once. In DNA, the CDR3 is TGTGCCACCAGCAGAGATTTGCCTTTTAGCACTGAAGCTTTCTTT. It encodes CATSRDLPFSTEAFF. This chain links TRBV15 with TRBJ1-1; D uncertain. The V and J ends lost 0 bases and 4 bases respectively, with 12 bases between them. Germline V gives CDR1 LNHNV, CDR2 YYDKDF (reference sequence). This CDR3 contains 15 residues.

A remark on this clone: A read error may be the cause here, since a much bigger clone is one base away. The genes are TRBV7-7 and TRBJ2-1; the match to TRBD2 covers 9 bases. Germline CDR1 is SSHAT and CDR2 is FNYEAQ (reference sequence). V shed 5 bases, J shed 8 bases, and the junction held 4 bases outside the gene matches. This CDR3 has 13 amino acids. The CDR3 DNA is TGTGCCAGCAGCCCCGGGACTAGCTATGAGCAGTTCTTC. Translated: CASSPGTSYEQFF. Full variable domain (remainder filled in from reference TRBV7-7 and TRBJ2-1): GAGVSQSPRYKVTKRGQDVTLRCDPISSHATLYWYQQALGQGPEFLTYFNYEAQPDKSGLPSDRFSAERPEGSISTLTIQRTEQRDSAMYRCASSPGTSYEQFFGPGTRLTVL.

The chain employs TRBV4-1 and TRBJ2-5, with 10 bases fitting TRBD2. The ends lost 3 bases at V and 5 bases at J; junction bases unmatched: 6. The CDR3 covers 15 residues. Germline values: CDR1 MGHRA, CDR2 YSYEKL. CDR3 nucleotide sequence: TGCGCCAGCAGCCAGGTTAGCGGGAGGCCCGAGACCCAGTACTTC. Protein product: CASSQVSGRPETQYF.

The CDR3, as DNA: TGTGCCAGCAGTGAACCGACAGGGGAGCCCTACAATGAGCAGTTCTTC. Protein sequence: CASSEPTGEPYNEQFF. This chain joins TRBV6-1 and TRBJ2-1; TRBD1 aligns across 8 bases. The V segment lost 2 bases and the J segment 2 bases; nucleotides outside the gene matches: 5. CDR3 length: 16 residues. Germline loops: CDR1 MNHNS, CDR2 SASEGT.

The gene calls are TRBV15 and TRBJ2-3, with D maybe TRBD2 (6 bases). The germline CDR1 and CDR2 sequences are LNHNV and YYDKDF (reference sequence). V dropped 3 bases and J dropped 5 bases, with 18 bases sitting between them. The CDR3 consists of 16 residues. CDR3 DNA: TGTGCCACCAGCAGGGAAGACGGGAGTTCGGGAGATACGCAGTATTTT. Its translation is CATSREDGSSGDTQYF.

This chain connects TRBV13 to TRBJ2-1; 8 nucleotides match TRBD2. The CDR3 loop spans 14 amino acids. CDR1 and CDR2 (germline): PRHDT, FYEKMQ (reference sequence). V lost 6 bases and J lost 9; bases outside the gene matches: 10. The chain's CDR3 is CASRGGSGISEQFF. The CDR3 DNA sequence: TGTGCCAGCAGGGGGGGTAGCGGGATTAGTGAGCAGTTCTTC.

The V call is TRBV9, the J call TRBJ2-3, with 10 bases matching TRBD2. CDR1 is SGDLS, CDR2 YYNGEE, per germline. V was clipped by 4 bases and J by 2 bases; unmatched bases: 7. CDR3 size: 16 residues. The CDR3 sequence is CASSLKAGGPTDTQYF. In DNA form, the CDR3 reads TGTGCCAGCAGCCTAAAAGCGGGAGGGCCCACAGATACGCAGTATTTT.

This chain joins TRBV2 and TRBJ2-5; D possibly corresponds to TRBD2 (6 bases). CDR1 SNHLY and CDR2 FYNNEI come from the germline V gene. V shed 6 bases and J shed 7 bases, with 6 bases lying between them. The CDR3 has 10 amino acids. In DNA form, the CDR3 reads TGTGCCAGCAGGGGGGGGACCCAGTACTTC. Protein sequence: CASRGGTQYF.

The rearrangement joins TRBV4-3 to TRBJ2-1, with D unclear. Trimming left V 0 bases short and J 9 bases short, with 9 bases between. Per the germline V gene, CDR1 is LGHNA and CDR2 is YSLEER. CDR3 length equals 13 residues. For the CDR3, the DNA is TGCGCCAGCAGCCAAGATGGGCTGGGTGAGCAGTTCTTC. Its protein is CASSQDGLGEQFF.

The rearrangement joins TRBV7-2 to TRBJ2-1; 10 nucleotides line up with TRBD2. CDR3 size: 19 residues. The germline CDR1 and CDR2 sequences are SGHTA and FQGNSA. Trimming took 4 bases from V and 1 from J; bases not matched to a gene: 13. In nucleotides, the CDR3 is TGTGCCAGCAGCTCCACCCTAGCGGGAGCGGTAATTTCCTACAATGAGCAGTTCTTC. Its protein is CASSSTLAGAVISYNEQFF.

The chain links TRBV5-1 to TRBJ1-4, with TRBD1 identical over 10 bases. This CDR3 has 17 residues. The V segment lost 2 bases and the J segment 2 bases; nucleotides outside the gene matches: 6. Germline lookup yields CDR1 SGHRS and CDR2 YFSETQ. In nucleotides, the CDR3 is TGCGCCAGCAGCTTCGGGGACAGGGGAATTACTAATGAAAAACTGTTTTTT. Translation: CASSFGDRGITNEKLFF.

The chain couples TRBV6-5 to TRBJ2-7, with D unresolved. Trimming took 0 bases from V and 2 from J, leaving 8 bases between them. CDR3 size: 14 residues. Germline loops: CDR1 MNHEY, CDR2 SVGAGI. CDR3 residues: CASSYSFAAYEQYF. Written as DNA, the CDR3 is TGTGCCAGCAGTTACTCGTTTGCAGCCTACGAGCAGTACTTC.

The V and J genes are TRBV5-8 and TRBJ2-1; D gene unclear. CDR1 and CDR2 (germline): SGHTS, YDEGEE. The CDR3 is 13 residues long. V was pared by 3 bases and J by 4 bases, with 8 bases between. In DNA, the CDR3 is TGTGCCAGCAGCTCGGCGGCTTACAATGAGCAGTTCTTC. As protein: CASSSAAYNEQFF.

This clone has a single count. The chain joins TRBV10-3 to TRBJ2-1, with TRBD1 matching over 9 bases. With V trimmed by 0 bases and J by 13 bases, 4 bases remained unmatched. Germline V gene lookup returns CDR1 ENHRY and CDR2 SYGVKD. This CDR3 is 13 amino acids long. In DNA form, the CDR3 reads TGTGCCATCAGTGAGTCGAGACAGGGGGAACAGTTCTTC. Protein sequence: CAISESRQGEQFF.

J is TRBJ2-1 and V is TRBV14; 9 nucleotides align to TRBD2. The germline CDR1 and CDR2 sequences are SGHDN and FVKESK. Trimming cost V 3 bases and J 5 bases; bases outside gene matches: 5. CDR3 length: 15 amino acids. CDR3 amino acids: CASSQVAGADNEQFF. The DNA for the CDR3 is TGTGCCAGCAGCCAGGTAGCGGGAGCTGACAATGAGCAGTTCTTC.

This rearrangement joins TRBV5-1 to TRBJ2-7, with 9 bases lining up with TRBD1. The CDR3 is made up of 14 amino acids. Germline CDR1 reads SGHRS; CDR2 reads YFSETQ. V lost 1 base to trimming and J lost 5 bases; unmatched junction nucleotides: 4. The CDR3 sequence is CASSLPGQGNEQYF. The CDR3 DNA reads as TGCGCCAGCAGCTTGCCCGGACAGGGGAACGAGCAGTACTTC. The full variable domain, its missing parts supplied by reference TRBV5-1 and TRBJ2-7, is KAGVTQTPRYLIKTRGQQVTLSCSPISGHRSVSWYQQTPGQGLQFLFEYFSETQRNKGNFPGRFSGRQFSNSRSEMNVSTLELGDSALYLCASSLPGQGNEQYFGPGTRLTVT.